These 30 T cell receptor beta chains were all obtained from the same sample, sequenced in a study of blood T cell repertoires in COVID-19. Sequencing used immunoSEQ multiplex PCR; TCRdb keeps in-frame clones, though not all of them. The profile shows under 450,000 clones, around 83% of them singletons. Input material: PBMCs or T cells enriched from blood (not recorded which). The receptors here all came from a woman between 45 and 65 years old who had recovered from COVID-19.

In this sample, this clone turned up a few times. This chain links TRBV7-2 with TRBJ2-7; 8 bases fit TRBD1. Germline V lookup: CDR1 SGHTA, CDR2 FQGNSA. This CDR3 is 15 amino acids long. V lost 5 bases and J lost 3; bases outside the gene matches: 9. CDR3: CASSERTGTGYEQYF. The CDR3 DNA is TGTGCCAGCAGCGAACGGACAGGGACTGGCTACGAGCAGTACTTC. The whole variable domain, filled in from reference TRBV7-2 and TRBJ2-7, reads GAGVSQSPSNKVTEKGKDVELRCDPISGHTALYWYRQSLGQGLEFLIYFQGNSAPDKSGLPSDRFSAERTGGSVSTLTIQRTQQEDSAVYLCASSERTGTGYEQYFGPGTRLTVT.

The rearrangement uses TRBV7-9 and TRBJ1-2; 9 nucleotides match TRBD1. V lost 6 bases and J lost 6; bases outside the gene matches: 8. The CDR3 is 14 amino acids. Germline CDR1 and CDR2: SEHNR and FQNEAQ (reference sequence). The CDR3 is CASSRIGTGNGYTF. The CDR3 coding sequence is TGTGCCAGCAGTCGCATCGGGACAGGGAATGGCTACACCTTC. The whole variable domain, remainder taken from reference TRBV7-9 and TRBJ1-2, is DTGVSQNPRHKITKRGQNVTFRCDPISEHNRLYWYRQTLGQGPEFLTYFQNEAQLEKSRLLSDRFSAERPKGSFSTLEIQRTEQGDSAMYLCASSRIGTGNGYTFGSGTRLTVV.

V usage is TRBV5-6 and J usage is TRBJ1-6; 11 positions match TRBD1. The junction had 7 bases not matched to a gene; V was cut back by 4 bases and J by 7 bases. The CDR3 has 16 amino acids. CDR1 is SGHDT, CDR2 YYEEEE, per germline. The CDR3 region is CASSLRRDRGNSPLHF. The DNA for the CDR3 is TGTGCCAGCAGCCTACGCCGGGACAGGGGGAATTCACCCCTCCACTTT.

The chain uses TRBV15 and TRBJ1-4; D uncertain. The V gene's germline CDR1 is LNHNV and CDR2 YYDKDF (reference sequence). V dropped 0 bases and J dropped 7 bases, with 15 bases sitting between them. This CDR3 is 16 amino acids long. DNA for the CDR3: TGTGCCACCAGCAGAGACGGGATGACGCGGATTGAAAAACTGTTTTTT. Translating it yields CATSRDGMTRIEKLFF.

V and J are TRBV6-2 or TRBV6-3 and TRBJ1-2; the match to TRBD1 covers 7 bases. There are 14 residues in the CDR3. CDR1 and CDR2 from the germline V gene are MNHEY and SVGEGT. J gave up 4 bases and V 0 bases, and 2 bases lay outside the gene matches. The DNA of the CDR3 is TGTGCCAGCAGTTACTCGAGACAGGGCTATGGCTACACCTTC. Its translation is CASSYSRQGYGYTF.

In its sample, this clone was seen once. The rearrangement uses TRBV18 and TRBJ2-7, with 12 bases lining up with TRBD2. The V gene's germline CDR1 is KGHSH and CDR2 LQKENI. This CDR3 has 18 residues. Germline trimming cut 5 bases from V and 0 bases from J; bases unmatched to any gene: 11. CDR3 sequence: CASSSLAGGPSSSYEQYF. CDR3 DNA sequence: TGTGCCAGCTCATCTCTAGCGGGAGGGCCCTCCAGCTCCTACGAGCAGTACTTC.

The chain uses TRBV6-5 and TRBJ2-1; 9 bases are shared with TRBD2. Germline CDR1 MNHEY, CDR2 SVGAGI. The CDR3 covers 16 residues. Trimming removed 2 bases from V and 8 bases from J; junction bases left unmatched: 10. CDR3 in DNA: TGTGCCAGCAGTTACCCGGGGGTAGCGGGGGCCCATGAGCAGTTCTTC. Its protein product is CASSYPGVAGAHEQFF.

J is TRBJ2-3 and V is TRBV5-1, with 9 nucleotides matching TRBD2. Per the germline V gene, CDR1 is SGHRS and CDR2 is YFSETQ. The CDR3 totals 14 residues. Trimming cost V 4 bases and J 4 bases; bases outside gene matches: 4. CDR3 sequence: CASSLGLASDTQYF. DNA for the CDR3: TGCGCCAGCAGCCTGGGACTAGCTTCAGATACGCAGTATTTT.

The V and J genes are TRBV30 and TRBJ1-4; D is uncertain. Germline V gives CDR1 GTSNPN, CDR2 SVGIG (reference sequence). V was clipped by 3 bases and J by 0 bases, with 8 bases between them. The CDR3 runs to 14 residues. CDR3 region: CAWSPGATNEKLFF. For the CDR3, the DNA is TGTGCCTGGAGCCCAGGTGCAACTAATGAAAAACTGTTTTTT. Filled out from reference TRBV30 and TRBJ1-4, the complete variable domain reads SQTIHQWPATLVQPVGSPLSLECTVEGTSNPNLYWYRQAAGRGLQLLFYSVGIGQISSEVPQNLSASRPQDRQFILSSKKLLLSDSGFYLCAWSPGATNEKLFFGSGTQLSVL.

This clone was recorded a few times. The rearrangement uses TRBV7-2 and TRBJ2-1; 10 bases match TRBD1. The V gene end was trimmed by 4 bases and the J gene end by 4 bases; junction bases not matched to a gene: 4. The CDR3 runs 15 residues. The germline V gene has CDR1 SGHTA and CDR2 FQGNSA. The CDR3 DNA follows: TGTGCCAGCAGCTACTCGGGACAGGGGTACAATGAGCAGTTCTTC. Translation: CASSYSGQGYNEQFF.

This clone was recorded a few times. The chain recombines TRBV6-1 with TRBJ1-1; D is ambiguous. The length of the CDR3 is 13 residues. V dropped 2 bases and J dropped 4 bases, with 8 bases sitting between them. Germline CDR1 reads MNHNS; CDR2 reads SASEGT. In DNA form, the CDR3 reads TGTGCCAGCAGTGAACATTCCATCACTGAAGCTTTCTTT. Amino acids: CASSEHSITEAFF.

This chain links TRBV5-6 with TRBJ2-1; weak D call: TRBD2 (6 bases). Germline V lookup: CDR1 SGHDT, CDR2 YYEEEE. The germline V and J ends were trimmed by 0 bases and 4 bases, with 14 bases remaining between them. The CDR3 is 16 amino acids. This chain's CDR3 is CASSLAPSGVYNEQFF. CDR3 bases: TGTGCCAGCAGCTTGGCCCCCTCGGGGGTATACAATGAGCAGTTCTTC.

This clone was seen a few times. The rearrangement links TRBV4-1 to TRBJ1-1, with TRBD1 identical over 7 bases. There are 14 residues in the CDR3. J lost 4 bases, V lost 8 bases, and 10 bases had no gene match. The germline V gene encodes CDR1 MGHRA and CDR2 YSYEKL. CDR3 residues: CASARQGEVTEAFF. CDR3 bases: TGCGCCAGCGCGAGACAGGGAGAAGTCACTGAAGCTTTCTTT.

This chain connects TRBV3-1 (or the pseudogene TRBV3-2) to TRBJ1-2, with 7 bases identical to TRBD1. CDR3 size: 15 residues. CDR1 and CDR2 from the germline V gene are LGHDT and YNNKEL (reference sequence). V dropped 5 bases and J dropped 2; count of bases not matched to a gene: 8. The CDR3 sequence is CASSYRDSPNYGYTF. The CDR3 DNA follows: TGTGCCAGCAGCTATCGGGACAGCCCGAACTATGGCTACACCTTC.

The chain combines TRBV7-8 with TRBJ1-2; D perhaps matches TRBD1 (5 bases). V shed 1 base and J shed 4 bases, with 13 bases lying between them. This CDR3 is built from 15 residues. The germline V gene encodes CDR1 SGHVS and CDR2 FQNEAQ. As DNA, the CDR3 is TGTGCCAGCAGCTTAGGGGGCTCTACGGGCTATGGCTACACCTTC. Translated, it gives CASSLGGSTGYGYTF.

In this sample, this clone turned up a few times. The rearrangement uses TRBV12-3 or TRBV12-4 and TRBJ2-7; a possible D gene is TRBD1 (6 bases). This CDR3 comprises 13 residues. V shed 3 bases and J shed 9 bases, with 15 bases lying between them. The CDR3 protein is CASSFRDTTGQYF. The CDR3 coding sequence is TGTGCCAGCAGTTTCCGGGACACCACCGGGCAGTACTTC.

This chain joins TRBV5-6 and TRBJ2-5; 10 positions agree with TRBD2. The CDR3 runs 16 residues. V shed 0 bases and J 3 bases; nucleotides not matched to a gene: 5. The germline V gene encodes CDR1 SGHDT and CDR2 YYEEEE. The CDR3 here is CASSLVQRGGKETQYF. CDR3 bases: TGTGCCAGCAGCTTGGTACAGCGGGGGGGAAAAGAGACCCAGTACTTC.

This clone was seen a single time. The genes are TRBV11-1 and TRBJ2-1, with 10 positions matching TRBD2. Germline V lookup: CDR1 SGHAT, CDR2 FQDESV (reference sequence). The CDR3 is 16 amino acids. Trimming took 2 bases from V and 2 from J; bases not matched to a gene: 3. The CDR3 DNA sequence: TGTGCCAGCAGCTTAATTACTAGCGGGACCTACAATGAGCAGTTCTTC. Its translation: CASSLITSGTYNEQFF.

V and J are TRBV27 and TRBJ1-2, with 7 nucleotides matching TRBD1. CDR1 and CDR2 (germline): MNHEY, SMNVEV (reference sequence). The length of the CDR3 is 15 residues. V was clipped by 6 bases and J by 6 bases; unmatched bases: 13. The CDR3 is CASSFYAGQAHGYTF. The CDR3 bases are TGTGCCAGCAGCTTCTACGCTGGACAGGCTCATGGCTACACCTTC.

The sample holds a few counts of this clone. The V gene is TRBV7-7, the J gene TRBJ2-1; 8 bases line up with TRBD2. The CDR3 consists of 15 residues. The ends lost 2 bases at V and 7 bases at J; junction bases unmatched: 7. The germline V gene has CDR1 SSHAT and CDR2 FNYEAQ (reference sequence). The CDR3 spells CASSLRLARGNEQFF. CDR3 bases: TGTGCCAGCAGCTTAAGACTAGCGCGAGGGAATGAGCAGTTCTTC.

V and J are TRBV6-2 or TRBV6-3 and TRBJ2-7, with 7 bases matching TRBD1. Germline CDR1 is MNHEY and CDR2 is SVGEGT. CDR3 length: 17 amino acids. The trim removed 2 bases at V and 4 bases at J, leaving 14 bases unmatched. CDR3 sequence reads: CASSYTDRARVRYEQYF. CDR3 nucleotide sequence: TGTGCCAGCAGTTACACAGACAGGGCACGAGTGCGGTACGAGCAGTACTTC.

This sequence joins TRBV5-4 and TRBJ1-1; D may be TRBD1 (6 bases). CDR1 SGHNT and CDR2 YYREEE come from the germline V gene (reference sequence). The CDR3 covers 14 residues. Trimming shortened V by 3 bases and J by 1 base, and 10 bases separated the two germline ends. CDR3 loop: CASSSGQTNTEAFF. DNA of the CDR3: TGTGCCAGCAGCTCAGGACAGACGAACACTGAAGCTTTCTTT.

V gene TRBV6-2 or TRBV6-3 combines with J gene TRBJ1-1; tentative D call: TRBD1 (6 bases). The CDR3 runs to 14 residues. The germline V gene encodes CDR1 MNHEY and CDR2 SVGEGT. V shed 4 bases and J shed 1 base, with 10 bases lying between them. The CDR3 loop reads CASSLGGRNTEAFF. The CDR3 DNA sequence: TGTGCCAGCAGTTTAGGGGGAAGGAACACTGAAGCTTTCTTT.

In its sample, this clone was seen once. The rearrangement uses TRBV4-1 and TRBJ1-2; no clear D. The CDR3 extends over 15 amino acids. Germline CDR1 and CDR2: MGHRA and YSYEKL. V gave up 4 bases and J gave up 1 base, with 13 bases separating them. The CDR3: CASSRELLLNYGYTF. For the CDR3, the DNA is TGCGCCAGCAGCCGGGAGTTACTGCTTAACTATGGCTACACCTTC.

This rearrangement joins TRBV7-2 to TRBJ2-1; 8 nucleotides line up with TRBD1. The CDR3 is made up of 16 amino acids. With 3 bases clipped from V and 2 bases from J, the junction kept 6 bases outside the gene matches. CDR1 is SGHTA and CDR2 is FQGNSA in the germline V gene. In nucleotides, the CDR3 is TGTGCCAGCAGCTTTCAGGGGGCTGGGACCTACAATGAGCAGTTCTTC. It yields the protein CASSFQGAGTYNEQFF.

In regard to this clone: A junction boundary mismatches the germline segment, possibly from a read error. V is TRBV5-5 and J is TRBJ1-2; D is perhaps TRBD1 (6 bases). The CDR3 spans 18 residues. The germline V gene has CDR1 SGHKS and CDR2 YYEKEE (reference sequence). CDR3: CASTLHPGQGPHRYGYTF. In DNA form, the CDR3 reads TGTGCCAGCACCTTGCACCCGGGACAAGGTCCTCATCGGTATGGCTACACCTTC. The full variable domain, its missing parts supplied by reference TRBV5-5 and TRBJ1-2, is DAGVTQSPTHLIKTRGQQVTLRCSPISGHKSVSWYQQVLGQGPQFIFQYYEKEERGRGNFPDRFSARQFPNYSSELNVNALLLGDSALYLCASTLHPGQGPHRYGYTFGSGTRLTVV.

The gene calls are TRBV27 and TRBJ1-1; D is uncertain. The CDR3 consists of 14 residues. Trimming shortened V by 5 bases and J by 0 bases, and 10 bases separated the two germline ends. From germline, CDR1 is MNHEY and CDR2 SMNVEV (reference sequence). Here the CDR3 reads CASSPRHLNTEAFF. CDR3 coding DNA: TGTGCCAGCAGTCCGAGGCACTTGAACACTGAAGCTTTCTTT.

This chain connects TRBV6-5 to TRBJ1-6; 11 nucleotides agree with TRBD1. Germline CDR1 reads MNHEY; CDR2 reads SVGAGI. The ends lost 2 bases at V and 10 bases at J; junction bases unmatched: 7. CDR3 length equals 16 residues. CDR3 sequence: CASSYGLGQGGSPLHF. CDR3 nucleotide sequence: TGTGCCAGCAGTTACGGTCTGGGACAGGGGGGATCACCCCTCCACTTT.

The chain joins TRBV7-2 to TRBJ2-1, with 12 bases lining up with TRBD2. CDR1 and CDR2 from the germline V gene are SGHTA and FQGNSA. V dropped 4 bases and J dropped 3; count of bases not matched to a gene: 10. This CDR3 contains 18 residues. Here the CDR3 reads CASSSQLAGGPIYNEQFF. CDR3 sequence (DNA): TGTGCCAGCAGCTCGCAGCTAGCGGGAGGGCCGATCTACAATGAGCAGTTCTTC.

The chain couples TRBV7-8 to TRBJ2-2, with TRBD2 as a possible D gene (6 bases). The V gene lost 3 bases and the J gene lost 2 bases, with 10 bases spanning the gap. The CDR3 sequence is 15 residues long. Germline CDR1 is SGHVS and CDR2 is FQNEAQ. The CDR3 DNA follows: TGTGCCAGCAGCTTGGGCGGGGTCAACACCGGGGAGCTGTTTTTT. It codes for CASSLGGVNTGELFF.